Sequencing of this T cell receptor beta chain was carried out in a study of CD8 T cells in Susac syndrome. For the study at large: Sequenced Susac syndrome patients included about six with clinically active disease and 8 or 9 in remission.

RNA amounts of about 0.45 to 1 ug underwent reverse transcription with random hexamers. TCRdb reprocessed the immunoSEQ multiplex PCR reads via MiXCR and lists one record per CDR3 protein. The table shows roughly 190,000 distinct CDR3 sequences, with approximately 94% occurring only once. Between the trimmed V and J ends, which lost 5 bases and 2 bases, there was a span of 12 bases. The V gene's germline CDR1 is DFQATT and CDR2 SNEGSKA (reference sequence). The CDR3 runs to 13 residues. General study points: The CD4+ T cell repertoires from Susac syndrome exhibited no clonal expansion.

Note on this clonotype: What it recognizes is unknown.

The chain is built from TRBV20-1 and TRBJ2-5, with a possible D match to TRBD2 (5 bases). The receptor comes from a human donor with Susac syndrome. Input material: CD4+ T cells from PBMCs. This CDR3 is CSADHGVQETQYF. CDR3 nucleotide sequence: TGCAGTGCTGACCACGGGGTACAAGAGACCCAGTACTTC.